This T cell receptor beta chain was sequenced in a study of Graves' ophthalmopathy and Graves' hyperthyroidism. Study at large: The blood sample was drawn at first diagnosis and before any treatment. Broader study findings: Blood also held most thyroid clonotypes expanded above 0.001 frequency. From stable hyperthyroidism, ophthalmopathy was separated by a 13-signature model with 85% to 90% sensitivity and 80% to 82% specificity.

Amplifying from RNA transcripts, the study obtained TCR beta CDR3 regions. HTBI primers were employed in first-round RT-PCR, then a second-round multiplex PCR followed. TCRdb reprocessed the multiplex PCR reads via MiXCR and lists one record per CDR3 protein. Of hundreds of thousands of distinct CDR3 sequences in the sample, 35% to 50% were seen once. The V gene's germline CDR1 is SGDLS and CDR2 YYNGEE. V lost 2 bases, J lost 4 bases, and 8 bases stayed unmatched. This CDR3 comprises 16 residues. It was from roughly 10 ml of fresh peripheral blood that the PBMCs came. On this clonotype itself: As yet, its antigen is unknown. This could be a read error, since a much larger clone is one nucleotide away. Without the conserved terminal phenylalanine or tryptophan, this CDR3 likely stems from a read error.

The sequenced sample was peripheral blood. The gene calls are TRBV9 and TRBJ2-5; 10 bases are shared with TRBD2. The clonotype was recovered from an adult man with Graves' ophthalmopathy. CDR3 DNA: TGTGCCAGCAGCGTCGGTAGCGGGAGGTTCGGAGAGACCCAGTACTTG. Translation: CASSVGSGRFGETQYL.